This T cell receptor beta chain comes out of a study of CD8 T cells in Susac syndrome. Germline assignment: CDR1 SGHRS and CDR2 YFSETQ. The length of the CDR3 is 15 residues. V lost 0 bases and J lost 2, with 8 bases in between. cDNA came from around 0.5 to 1 ug RNA primed by random hexamers. MiXCR was run by TCRdb on the immunoSEQ multiplex PCR reads, yielding one entry per CDR3 protein. In the table there are 67,000 or so distinct CDR3 sequences, around 93% of which are singletons. The chain employs TRBV5-1 and TRBJ2-2; D is uncertain. The source of this sequence is a human donor with Susac syndrome. Sequencing was carried out using CD4+ T cells from PBMCs. The CDR3 bases are TGCGCCAGCAGCTTGGCAAAATCCAACACCGGGGAGCTGTTTTTT. Its protein product is CASSLAKSNTGELFF.